This T cell receptor (beta chain) originates from a study of sequential checkpoint blockade in melanoma. Study overall: Arm A got nivolumab then ipilimumab; arm B the reverse, 1:1. After both sequences, patients received maintenance nivolumab.

Treatment of the sample: randomized to nivolumab then ipilimumab (arm A) or the reverse (arm B). Patients had received no earlier DNA-damaging chemotherapy. PBMC sorting kept live CD3+CD8+ cells without CD19 or CD56. Clones were sequenced by immunoSEQ multiplex PCR, and TCRdb holds only the in-frame ones, with some missing. The data contain roughly 30,000 clones, approximately 82% of them seen just once; the ten biggest clones take up about 18%. This receptor was taken from a human donor with melanoma. The sequences come from CD8+ T cells sorted from blood (inferred from file names), collected from a patient given nivolumab and ipilimumab in sequence.

The DNA for the CDR3 is TGTGCCTGGAGTGTACACGGGTACGAGCAGTACTTC. Translated: CAWSVHGYEQYF. This rearrangement joins TRBV30 to TRBJ2-7; D not resolved. The CDR3 consists of 12 residues. Trimming shortened V by 0 bases and J by 4 bases, and 7 bases separated the two germline ends. The germline V gene has CDR1 GTSNPN and CDR2 SVGIG (reference sequence).